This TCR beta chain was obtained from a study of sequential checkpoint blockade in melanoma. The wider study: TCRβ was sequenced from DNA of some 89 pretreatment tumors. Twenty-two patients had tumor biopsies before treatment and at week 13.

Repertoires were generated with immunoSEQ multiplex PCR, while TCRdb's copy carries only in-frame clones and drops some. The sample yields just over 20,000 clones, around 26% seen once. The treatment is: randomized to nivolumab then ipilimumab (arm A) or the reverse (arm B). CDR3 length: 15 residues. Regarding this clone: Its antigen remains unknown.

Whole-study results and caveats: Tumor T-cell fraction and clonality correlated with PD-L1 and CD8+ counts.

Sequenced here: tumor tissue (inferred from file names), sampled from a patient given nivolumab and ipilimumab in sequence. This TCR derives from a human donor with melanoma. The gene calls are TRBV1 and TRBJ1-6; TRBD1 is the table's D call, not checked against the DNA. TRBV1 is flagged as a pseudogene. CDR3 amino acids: CASSQGQGGNSPLHF. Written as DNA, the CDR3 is TGCGCCAGCAGCCAAGGGCAGGGGGGCAATTCACCCCTCCACTTT.